Below, one T cell receptor (beta chain) is given with its context. Antigen unknown. These data originate in a study of cytomegalovirus exposure and HLA in healthy donors. General observations from the study: For most TCR sequences rarity was the rule, although some public TCRs occurred in many donors. Associated with cytomegalovirus, according to the listing, were around 170 TCR beta chains. The classifier was said to identify cytomegalovirus status with high specificity and sensitivity.

Profiled with immunoSEQ multiplex PCR; TCRdb holds only in-frame clones, not every one. The table has roughly 50,000 clones, more than 90% seen once. The CDR3 consists of 14 residues. V dropped 6 bases and J dropped 10 bases, with 20 bases sitting between them. Germline loops: CDR1 SGHNT, CDR2 YYREEE (reference sequence). The sample consisted of PBMCs. The V and J genes are TRBV5-4 and TRBJ2-1; maybe TRBD2 (6 bases). This receptor was identified in a man aged 18 to 29 in good health and CMV-seronegative. CDR3 residues: CASTLGRAGGEQFF. CDR3 bases: TGTGCCAGCACCCTGGGACGCGCCGGGGGAGAGCAGTTCTTC.